This T cell receptor beta chain was retrieved from a study of control samples from healthy donors and cancer patients. Produced via immunoSEQ multiplex PCR; TCRdb's table is partial and in-frame only. The table includes 350,000 to 450,000 clones, approximately 92% detected once. Trimming cost V 6 bases and J 4 bases, with 23 bases left between them. The germline V gene has CDR1 MNHEY and CDR2 SMNVEV (reference sequence). This CDR3 has 17 amino acids. The clonotype originates from a man in his forties or fifties with head and neck cancer. The rearrangement joins TRBV27 to TRBJ2-3; D is ambiguous. Source material: PBMCs. CDR3 sequence: CASSPEPAVARSDTQYF. The CDR3 coding sequence is TGTGCCAGCAGCCCCGAGCCCGCGGTGGCAAGGTCAGATACGCAGTATTTT.